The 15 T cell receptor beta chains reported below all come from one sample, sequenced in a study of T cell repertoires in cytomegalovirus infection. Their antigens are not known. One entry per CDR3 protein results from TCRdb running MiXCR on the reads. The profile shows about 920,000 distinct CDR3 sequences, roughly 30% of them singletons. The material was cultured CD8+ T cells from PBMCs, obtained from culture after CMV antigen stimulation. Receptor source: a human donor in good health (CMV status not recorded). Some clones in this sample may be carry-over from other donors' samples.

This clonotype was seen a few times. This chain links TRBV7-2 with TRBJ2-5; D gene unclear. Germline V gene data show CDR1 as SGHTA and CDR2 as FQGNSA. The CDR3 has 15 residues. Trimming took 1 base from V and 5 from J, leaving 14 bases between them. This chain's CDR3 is CASSLVPGPGETQYF. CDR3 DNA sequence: TGTGCCAGCAGCTTAGTTCCAGGCCCCGGGGAGACCCAGTACTTC.

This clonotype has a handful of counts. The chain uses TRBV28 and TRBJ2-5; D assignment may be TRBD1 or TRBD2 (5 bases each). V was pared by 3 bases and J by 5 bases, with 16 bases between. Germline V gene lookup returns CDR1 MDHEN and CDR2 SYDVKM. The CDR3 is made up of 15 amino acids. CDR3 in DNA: TGTGCCAGCAGTTTCGGGGCCCACGAGAGGGAGACCCAGTACTTC. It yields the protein CASSFGAHERETQYF.

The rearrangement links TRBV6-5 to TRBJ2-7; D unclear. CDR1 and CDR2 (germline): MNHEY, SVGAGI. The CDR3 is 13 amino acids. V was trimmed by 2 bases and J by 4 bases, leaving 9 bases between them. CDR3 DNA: TGTGCCAGCAGTTACGATGTACGGTACGAGCAGTACTTC. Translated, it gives CASSYDVRYEQYF.

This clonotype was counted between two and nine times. The chain's CDR3 is CASSPGQGYLNEQFF. The CDR3 DNA is TGTGCCAGCAGCCCTGGACAGGGGTATCTCAATGAGCAGTTCTTC. This chain connects TRBV5-5 to TRBJ2-1, with 9 bases aligning to TRBD1. CDR1 and CDR2 (germline): SGHKS, YYEKEE (reference sequence). Germline trimming cut 4 bases from V and 6 bases from J; bases unmatched to any gene: 8. The CDR3 extends over 15 amino acids.

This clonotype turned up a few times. CDR3 protein: CASSQDKGSGLDTQYF. As DNA, the CDR3 is TGCGCCAGCAGCCAAGATAAGGGTAGCGGGTTAGATACGCAGTATTTT. The rearrangement joins TRBV4-3 to TRBJ2-3; 7 nucleotides agree with TRBD2. Per the germline V gene, CDR1 is LGHNA and CDR2 is YSLEER. Germline trimming cut 0 bases from V and 5 bases from J; bases unmatched to any gene: 8. The CDR3 length is 16 residues.

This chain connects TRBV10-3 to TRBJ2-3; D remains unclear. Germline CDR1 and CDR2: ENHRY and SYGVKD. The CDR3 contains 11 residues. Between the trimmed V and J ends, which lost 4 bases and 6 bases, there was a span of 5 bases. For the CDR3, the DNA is TGTGCCATCAGTGGGGTGGATACGCAGTATTTT. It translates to CAISGVDTQYF.

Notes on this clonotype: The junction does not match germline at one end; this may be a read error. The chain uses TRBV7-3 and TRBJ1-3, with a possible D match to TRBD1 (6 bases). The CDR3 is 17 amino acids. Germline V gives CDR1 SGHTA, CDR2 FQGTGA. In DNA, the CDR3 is TGTGCCAGCAACTTAAATCCCCTCTCAGGGGACGGAAACACCATATATTTT. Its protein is CASNLNPLSGDGNTIYF.

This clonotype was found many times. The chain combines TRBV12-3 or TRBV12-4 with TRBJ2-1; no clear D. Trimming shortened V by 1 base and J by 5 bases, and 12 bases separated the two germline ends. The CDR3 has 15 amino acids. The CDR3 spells CASSLGYAKNNEQFF. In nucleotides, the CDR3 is TGTGCCAGCAGTTTAGGCTACGCTAAGAACAATGAGCAGTTCTTC.

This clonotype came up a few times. Here the CDR3 DNA reads TGCGCCAGCAGCCAAGGTCAAGGGTTCACAGATACGCAGTATTTT. Its protein product is CASSQGQGFTDTQYF. The chain uses TRBV4-1 and TRBJ2-3, with D unresolved. Trimming removed 1 base at V and 2 bases at J, with 10 bases between. This CDR3 is built from 15 residues. The germline gives CDR1 MGHRA, CDR2 YSYEKL.

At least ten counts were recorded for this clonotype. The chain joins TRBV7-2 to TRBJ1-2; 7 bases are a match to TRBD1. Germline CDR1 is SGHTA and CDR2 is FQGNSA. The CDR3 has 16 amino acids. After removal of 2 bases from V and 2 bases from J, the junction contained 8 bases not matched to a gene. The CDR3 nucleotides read TGTGCCAGCAGCTTAATAAGACAGGGAGGGAACTATGGCTACACCTTC. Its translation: CASSLIRQGGNYGYTF.

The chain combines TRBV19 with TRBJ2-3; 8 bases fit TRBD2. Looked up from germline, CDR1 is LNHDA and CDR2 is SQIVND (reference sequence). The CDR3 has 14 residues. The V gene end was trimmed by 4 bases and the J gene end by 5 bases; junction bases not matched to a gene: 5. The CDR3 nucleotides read TGTGCCAGTAGTAACGGGGGGGCGTTAGATACGCAGTATTTT. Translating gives CASSNGGALDTQYF.

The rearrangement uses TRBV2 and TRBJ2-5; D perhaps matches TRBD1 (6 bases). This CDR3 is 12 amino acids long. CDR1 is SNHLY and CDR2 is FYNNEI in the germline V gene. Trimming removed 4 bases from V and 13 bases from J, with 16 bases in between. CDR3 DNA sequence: TGTGCCAGCAGTGCGGACAGCAGAAGAGGGTACTTC. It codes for CASSADSRRGYF.

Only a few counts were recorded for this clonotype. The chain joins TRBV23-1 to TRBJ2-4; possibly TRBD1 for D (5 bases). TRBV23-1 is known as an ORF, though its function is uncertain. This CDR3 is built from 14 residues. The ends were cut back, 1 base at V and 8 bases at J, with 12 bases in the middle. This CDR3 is CASSQFRQLDIQYF. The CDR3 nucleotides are TGCGCCAGCAGTCAATTTCGACAGTTGGACATTCAGTACTTC.

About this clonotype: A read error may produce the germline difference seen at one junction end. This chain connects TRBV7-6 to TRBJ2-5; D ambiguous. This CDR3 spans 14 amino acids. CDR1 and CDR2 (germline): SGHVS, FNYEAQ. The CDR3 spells CTSSPAEPGETQYF. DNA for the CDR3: TGTACCAGCAGCCCGGCAGAACCAGGAGAGACCCAGTACTTC.

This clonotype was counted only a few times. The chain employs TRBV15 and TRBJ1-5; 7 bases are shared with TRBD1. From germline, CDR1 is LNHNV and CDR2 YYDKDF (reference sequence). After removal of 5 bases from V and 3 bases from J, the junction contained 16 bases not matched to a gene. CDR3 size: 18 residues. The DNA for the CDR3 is TGTGCCACCAGCTTTGAGGGTCTGGGACAGCTTATCAATCAGCCCCAGCATTTT. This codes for CATSFEGLGQLINQPQHF.